This paragraph reports one TCR beta chain. This sample was included in a study of blood T cell repertoires in COVID-19. In assigning cohorts, the study relied on participant-reported clinical history. Symptom resolution, clearance, or two negative PCRs marked the recovered donors of Cohort 3. Original data processing: By means of reference gene primer amplification, nucleated cell counts were estimated. Assay: immunoSEQ multiplex PCR; the TCRdb copy retains only in-frame clones and omits some. The D gene and trimming were derived from the DNA, and the V and J assignments and clone size from that table. The sample comprises 400,000 to 450,000 clones, 80% to 90% of which are singletons, and around 1.1% rests with the top ten. CDR1 GTSNPN and CDR2 SVGIG come from the germline V gene (reference sequence). This CDR3 has 14 amino acids. V lost 0 bases to trimming and J lost 4 bases; unmatched junction nucleotides: 5.

This clonotype originated in a man aged 25 to 45 who had recovered from COVID-19. V gene TRBV30 combines with J gene TRBJ1-2; TRBD1 matches at 7 bases. Specimen: PBMCs or T cells enriched from blood (not recorded which). Here the CDR3 DNA reads TGTGCCTGGAGTGTAGGGGGCGACTTCTATGGCTACACCTTC. Translated, it gives CAWSVGGDFYGYTF.